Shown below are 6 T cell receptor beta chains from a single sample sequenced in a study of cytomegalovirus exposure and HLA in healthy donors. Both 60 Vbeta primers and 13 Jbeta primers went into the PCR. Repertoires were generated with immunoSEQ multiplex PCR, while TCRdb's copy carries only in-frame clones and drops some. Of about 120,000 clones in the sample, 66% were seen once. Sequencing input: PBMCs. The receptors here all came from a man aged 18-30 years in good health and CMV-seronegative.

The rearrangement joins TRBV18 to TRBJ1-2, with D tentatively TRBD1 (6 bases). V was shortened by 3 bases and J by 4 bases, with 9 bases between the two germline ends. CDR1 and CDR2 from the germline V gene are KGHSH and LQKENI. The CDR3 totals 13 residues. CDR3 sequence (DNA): TGTGCCAGCTCACCCGTACAGGGCTATGGCTACACCTTC. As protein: CASSPVQGYGYTF.

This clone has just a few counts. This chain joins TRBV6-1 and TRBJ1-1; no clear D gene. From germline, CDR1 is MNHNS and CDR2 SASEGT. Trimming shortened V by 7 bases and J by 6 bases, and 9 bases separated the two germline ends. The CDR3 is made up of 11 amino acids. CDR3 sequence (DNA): TGTGCCAGCAACCAGGTCCCTGAAGCTTTCTTT. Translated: CASNQVPEAFF.

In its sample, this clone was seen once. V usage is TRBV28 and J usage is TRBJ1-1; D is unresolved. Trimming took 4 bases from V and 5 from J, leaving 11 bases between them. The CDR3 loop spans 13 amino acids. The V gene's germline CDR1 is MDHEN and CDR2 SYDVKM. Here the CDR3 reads CASSSGVSTEAFF. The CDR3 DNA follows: TGTGCCAGCAGTTCGGGAGTCTCGACTGAAGCTTTCTTT.

The CDR3 spells CASSTLTGGRPDEKLFF. CDR3 DNA sequence: TGTGCCAGCAGCACTTTAACAGGGGGCCGCCCAGACGAAAAACTGTTTTTT. V gene TRBV5-6 combines with J gene TRBJ1-4; 9 bases align to TRBD1. This CDR3 is 17 amino acids long. Germline trimming cut 4 bases from V and 8 bases from J; bases unmatched to any gene: 15. Germline CDR1 reads SGHDT; CDR2 reads YYEEEE.

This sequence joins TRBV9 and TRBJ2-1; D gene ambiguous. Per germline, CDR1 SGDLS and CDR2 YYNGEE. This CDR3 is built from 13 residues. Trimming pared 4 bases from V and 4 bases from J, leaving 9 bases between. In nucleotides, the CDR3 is TGTGCCAGCAGCCCTACACAGTACAATGAGCAGTTCTTC. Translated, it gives CASSPTQYNEQFF.

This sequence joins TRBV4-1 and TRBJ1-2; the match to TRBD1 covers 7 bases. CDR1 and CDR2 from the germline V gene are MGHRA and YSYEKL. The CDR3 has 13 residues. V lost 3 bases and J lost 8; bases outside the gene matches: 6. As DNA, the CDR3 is TGCGCCAGCAGCCAGGAACAGGGGTTGGGCTACACCTTC. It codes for CASSQEQGLGYTF.